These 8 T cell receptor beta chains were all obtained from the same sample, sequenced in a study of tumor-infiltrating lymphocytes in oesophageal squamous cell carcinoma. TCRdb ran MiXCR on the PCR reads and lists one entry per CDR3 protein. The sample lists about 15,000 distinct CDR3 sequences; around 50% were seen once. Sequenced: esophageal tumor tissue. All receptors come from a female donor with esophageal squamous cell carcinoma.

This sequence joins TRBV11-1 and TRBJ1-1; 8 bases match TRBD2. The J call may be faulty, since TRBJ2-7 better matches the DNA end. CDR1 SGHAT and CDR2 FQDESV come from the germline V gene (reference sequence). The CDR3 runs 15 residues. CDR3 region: CASSPAGGARREQYF. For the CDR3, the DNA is TGTGCCAGCAGCCCCGCCGGGGGGGCCCGACGTGAGCAGTACTTC.

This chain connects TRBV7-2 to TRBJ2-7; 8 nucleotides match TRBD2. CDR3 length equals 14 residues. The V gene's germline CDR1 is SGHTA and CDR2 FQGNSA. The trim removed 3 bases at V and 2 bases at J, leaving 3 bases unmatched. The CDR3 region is CASSFSGRAYEQYF. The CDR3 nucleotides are TGTGCCAGCAGCTTTTCCGGGAGGGCCTACGAGCAGTACTTC.

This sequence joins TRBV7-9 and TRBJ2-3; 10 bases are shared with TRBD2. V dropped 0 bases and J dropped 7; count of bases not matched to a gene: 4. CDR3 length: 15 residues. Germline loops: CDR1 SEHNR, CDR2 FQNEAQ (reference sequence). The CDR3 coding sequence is TGTGCCAGCAGCTTAGCGCCTAGCGGGAGTTATACGCAGTATTTT. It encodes CASSLAPSGSYTQYF.

The CDR3 is CASSLIAGTEQYF. The CDR3 nucleotides are TGTGCCAGCAGCTTAATAGCGGGGACCGAGCAGTACTTC. The chain couples TRBV7-3 to TRBJ2-3, with 8 nucleotides matching TRBD2. The J call may be mistaken, given a closer DNA end match to TRBJ2-7. Germline CDR1 and CDR2: SGHTA and FQGTGA. CDR3 length: 13 amino acids.

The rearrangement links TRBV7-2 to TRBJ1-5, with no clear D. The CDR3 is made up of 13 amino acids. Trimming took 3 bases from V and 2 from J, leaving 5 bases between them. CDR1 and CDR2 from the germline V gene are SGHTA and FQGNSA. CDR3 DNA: TGTGCCAGCAGCTTTTACCGCAATCAGCCCCAGCATTTT. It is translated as CASSFYRNQPQHF.

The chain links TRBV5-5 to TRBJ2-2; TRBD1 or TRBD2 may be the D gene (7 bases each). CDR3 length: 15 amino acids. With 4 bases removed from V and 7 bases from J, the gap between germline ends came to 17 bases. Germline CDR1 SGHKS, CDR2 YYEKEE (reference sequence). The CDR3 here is CASSTAGAGGGELFF. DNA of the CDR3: TGTGCCAGCAGCACCGCGGGAGCAGGGGGCGGGGAGCTGTTTTTT.

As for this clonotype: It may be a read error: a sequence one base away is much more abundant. The CDR3 loop is CASSPTSRSSTDMQYF. The CDR3 DNA reads TGTGCCAGCAGTCCGACTAGTCGCAGTAGCACAGATATGCAGTATTTT. V and J are TRBV2 and TRBJ2-3; the D gene is possibly TRBD2 (6 bases). CDR1 and CDR2 (germline): SNHLY, FYNNEI. The CDR3 spans 16 residues. Together with reference TRBV2 and TRBJ2-3, the CDR3 gives the full variable domain: EPEVTQTPSHQVTQMGQEVILRCVPISNHLYFYWYRQILGQKVEFLVSFYNNEISEKSEIFDDQFSVERPDGSNFTLKIRSTKLEDSAMYFCASSPTSRSSTDMQYFGPGTRLTVL.

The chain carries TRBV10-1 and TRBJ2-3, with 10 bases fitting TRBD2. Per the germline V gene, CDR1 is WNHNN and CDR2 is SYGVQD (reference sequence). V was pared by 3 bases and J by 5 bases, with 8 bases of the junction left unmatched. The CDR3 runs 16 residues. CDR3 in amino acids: CASSETAGGPGDTQYF. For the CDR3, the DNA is TGCGCCAGCAGTGAAACAGCGGGGGGGCCGGGAGATACGCAGTATTTT.